This T cell receptor beta chain came from a study of blood T cell repertoires in COVID-19. Study background: The study drew acute and convalescent COVID-19 samples from the United States, Italy and Spain. The cDNA or gDNA used as material had been derived from T cells, B-cell-depleted T cells, or PBMCs.

Some clones are missing from TCRdb's copy, which holds only in-frame ones; the method was immunoSEQ multiplex PCR. The sample includes 250,000 to 350,000 clones, 86% of them seen just once. Trimming stripped 2 bases from V and 9 bases from J, with 8 bases between. Germline assignment: CDR1 SGHTA and CDR2 FQGNSA. The length of the CDR3 is 12 residues. The chain couples TRBV7-2 to TRBJ2-4; D not resolved. Material for sequencing was peripheral blood. The clonotype comes from a woman aged 25 to 39 with active or convalescent COVID-19. CDR3 nucleotide sequence: TGTGCCAGCAGCTTAAGTACACCCATTCAGTACTTC. Translating gives CASSLSTPIQYF.